The 6 T cell receptor beta chains below all came from one sample that was sequenced in a study of T cells in Graves' hyperthyroidism and ophthalmopathy. Amplified TCR beta CDR3 regions came from RNA transcripts. HTBI primers drove first-round RT-PCR of the TCR CDR3. Using its own MiXCR run on the multiplex PCR reads, TCRdb lists one record per CDR3 protein. Of roughly 360,000 distinct CDR3 sequences listed, roughly 13% were seen once; the top ten hold about a fifth. Sequenced: blood. These receptors were collected from a man aged 30 to 39 with Graves' hyperthyroidism that later progressed to Graves' ophthalmopathy.

J is TRBJ2-2 and V is TRBV20-1; weak D call: TRBD2 (5 bases). V lost 6 bases, J lost 0 bases, and 14 bases lay in between. The CDR3 is 15 residues long. Germline V gives CDR1 DFQATT, CDR2 SNEGSKA (reference sequence). The CDR3 region is CSAHPLDANTGELFF. Written as DNA, the CDR3 is TGCAGTGCGCATCCACTAGACGCGAACACCGGGGAGCTGTTTTTT.

Notes on this clonotype: A much larger clone is a single base away; this may be a read error. The genes are TRBV6-1 and TRBJ1-2; D not resolved. Germline values: CDR1 MNHNS, CDR2 SASEGT. This CDR3 has 16 residues. Deletions cut 7 bases from V and 2 bases from J, with 20 bases between. This CDR3 reads CASNQSARESNYGYTF. The CDR3 coding sequence is TGTGCCAGCAATCAATCGGCCAGAGAAAGCAACTATGGCTACACCTTC.

This clonotype occurred many times. The rearrangement uses TRBV20-1 and TRBJ2-7, with D perhaps TRBD1 (6 bases). The CDR3 totals 13 residues. The V gene lost 1 base and the J gene lost 6 bases, with 13 bases spanning the gap. CDR1 is DFQATT, CDR2 SNEGSKA, per germline (reference sequence). Here the CDR3 reads CSARVHRDREQYF. Written as DNA, the CDR3 is TGCAGTGCTAGAGTCCACAGGGACCGCGAGCAGTACTTC.

This clonotype was recorded at least ten times. The chain combines TRBV28 with TRBJ1-1; maybe TRBD1 (6 bases). The CDR3 is 15 amino acids. The V and J ends lost 6 bases and 3 bases respectively, with 17 bases between them. CDR1 is MDHEN, CDR2 SYDVKM, per germline. The CDR3 region has the DNA TGTGCCAGCAGATTCTTATCAGGGGCGTACACTGAAGCTTTCTTT. Its protein product is CASRFLSGAYTEAFF.

This clonotype was seen a handful of times. The CDR3: CASSPSDRAYEQYF. The DNA for the CDR3 is TGCGCCAGCAGCCCTTCGGACAGAGCCTACGAGCAGTACTTC. The rearrangement joins TRBV4-1 to TRBJ2-7, with a weak D call TRBD1 (6 bases). Trimming took 4 bases from V and 2 from J, leaving 12 bases between them. The germline CDR1 and CDR2 sequences are MGHRA and YSYEKL. The CDR3 length is 14 residues.

This clonotype was counted many times. The V and J genes are TRBV28 and TRBJ2-7; the D gene is possibly TRBD1 (5 bases). Deletions cut 7 bases from V and 0 bases from J, with 19 bases between. This CDR3 has 16 amino acids. Germline V gene data show CDR1 as MDHEN and CDR2 as SYDVKM. CDR3 nucleotides: TGTGCCAGCAAGGCCTGGAGACGACAGAGCTCCTACGAGCAGTACTTC. It yields the protein CASKAWRRQSSYEQYF.